The entry below describes one TCR beta chain. This clonotype was seen a handful of times. No antigen is known for it. There are no base qualities to consult, and no much larger clone falls within one base. V is cut back by 6 bases and J by 0 bases, with 5 bases in the junction unmatched. The CDR3 has 17 amino acids, counting the end cysteine and phenylalanine. Only the CDR3 DNA is retained, 51 bases long and in frame from the first base. The sample is drawn from a study of T-cell reconstitution after alpha-beta-depleted transplantation in children listed by TCRdb under 2016. Turning to the overall study: The study quantitatively tracked T-cell immune reconstitution after TCRalphabeta/CD19-depleted allogeneic hematopoietic cell transplantation in children using TCR repertoire profiling.

Receptor libraries were prepared by PCR. The reads were generated on an Illumina HiSeq 2500. Molecular barcoding was employed in the preparation of TCR libraries, with unique molecular identifiers being used to normalize TCRbeta repertoire quantification. TCRdb passed the public sequencing reads through fastp at Q25 and MiXCR, retaining productive beta sequences. Rows matching on CDR3 protein sequence are summarized as one entry with the most common DNA and genes. The sample table lists nearly 550,000 distinct CDR3 sequences, about a sixth of them with a count of one. Approximately 3% of the sample belongs to the ten largest clones.

In this chain, TRBV12-3 or TRBV12-4 is recombined with TRBJ2-2, and 12 bases in between align with TRBD2. The clonotype originates from a human donor who donated a stem cell graft to a child with acute lymphoblastic leukemia. Sequenced here: PBMCs from the stem cell graft donor, sampled from the stem cell graft. The CDR3 amino acid sequence is: CASRRLAGETNTGELFF. The sequenced DNA is TGTGCCAGCAGGCGACTAGCGGGAGAGACGAACACCGGGGAGCTGTTTTTT.